The rows below give T cell receptor beta chains drawn from one sample of a study of regulatory T cells in long-lasting Graves disease. TCRdb reprocessed the multiplex PCR reads via MiXCR and lists one record per CDR3 protein. The sample includes about 200,000 distinct CDR3 sequences, roughly a fifth seen only once; the top ten take about an eighth. The data were also submitted as part of a second study, on T cells in Graves' hyperthyroidism and ophthalmopathy.

The sequencing here drew on peripheral blood mononuclear cells (PBMCs), taken at new diagnosis, from a patient treated with antithyroid drugs. The receptor source for this set is a woman aged 25 to 39 with Graves disease. Each CDR3 is given with its conserved first and last residue. A D gene is named only where the DNA matches it firmly. A row's size may be missing; if present it is once, few, many or a size class.

J gene | V gene | CDR3 length | D gene | clone size | CDR3 DNA | CDR3 protein
TRBJ2-6 | TRBV27 | 16 | NA | many | TGTGCCAGCAGTTCCCGCCGGATGGCTGGGGCCAACGTCCTGACTTTC | CASSSRRMAGANVLTF
TRBJ2-3 | TRBV9 | 14 | TRBD2 | many | TGTGCCAGCAGCGGTTCAGCGGGAAGGGATACGCAGTATTTT | CASSGSAGRDTQYF
TRBJ1-5 | TRBV2 | 15 | NA | many | TGTGCCAGCAGTAGCCAGGCGAATAGCAATCAGCCCCAGCATTTT | CASSSQANSNQPQHF
TRBJ1-4 | TRBV2 | 14 | TRBD1 | many | TGTGCCAGCACCAGGACAGGGATCGGGGAAAAACTGTTTTTT | CASTRTGIGEKLFF
TRBJ1-1 | TRBV28 | 15 | NA | many | TGTGCCAGCAGGCATAGGGCAACCAGAAACACTGAAGCTTTCTTT | CASRHRATRNTEAFF
TRBJ1-1 | TRBV9 | 15 | NA | NA | TGTGCCAGCAGCGTAGCGGTCTCGGGGCGGACTGAAGCTTTCTTT | CASSVAVSGRTEAFF
TRBJ2-7 | TRBV20-1 | 16 | NA | NA | TGCAGTGCCTCCTCCGCCTGGGAGCGCCTTCCCTACGAGCAGTACTTC | CSASSAWERLPYEQYF
TRBJ1-2 | TRBV11-2 | 16 | TRBD1 | many | TGTGCCAGCAGTTCTGGCGATTGGACAGGGTGGAACGGCTACACCTTC | CASSSGDWTGWNGYTF
TRBJ1-5 | TRBV11-3 | 13 | TRBD1 | many | TGTGCCAGCAGCTCGACAGGGAAACAGCCCCAGCATTTT | CASSSTGKQPQHF
TRBJ1-5 | TRBV19 | 16 | NA | NA | TGTGCCAGTAGTACTCAGGGGTTGATGAACAATCAGCCCCAGCATTTT | CASSTQGLMNNQPQHF
TRBJ2-2 | TRBV6-2/TRBV6-3 | 14 | TRBD1 | many | TGTGCCAGCAGTTCGACAGGGGGCACCGGGGAGCTGTTTTTT | CASSSTGGTGELFF
TRBJ2-6 | TRBV7-3 | 16 | NA | many | TGTGCCAGCAGCCAAAGGGGCAGCTCTGGGGCCAACGTCCTGACTTTC | CASSQRGSSGANVLTF
TRBJ1-2 | TRBV24-1 | 16 | NA | many | TGTGCCACCAGTGACCCGGGACAAGGGCCGGGCTATGGCTACACCTTC | CATSDPGQGPGYGYTF
TRBJ2-7 | TRBV4-1 | 14 | NA | many | TGCGCCAGCAGCCAAGATATGCTGGGAGCCGAGCAGTACTTC | CASSQDMLGAEQYF
TRBJ2-7 | TRBV2 | 12 | NA | many | TGTGCCAGCAGGGTGGACAGTCCGGTGCAGTACTTC | CASRVDSPVQYF
TRBJ2-1 | TRBV30 | 15 | TRBD2 | NA | TGTGCCTGGAGTGTCGGAGGGACTAGCGGGAATGAGCAGTTCTTC | CAWSVGGTSGNEQFF
TRBJ2-7 | TRBV20-1 | 17 | NA | many | TGCAGTGCCCCTCAACTGCCAGGGTATGAGCCCAGCTACGAGCAGTACTTC | CSAPQLPGYEPSYEQYF
TRBJ2-1 | TRBV12-3/TRBV12-4 | 11 | NA | many | TGTGCCAGCAGTCACTACAATGAGCAGTTCTTC | CASSHYNEQFF
TRBJ1-4 | TRBV7-9 | 14 | NA | many | TGTGCCAGCAGCTCGGACAACCAGGGGATGGAACTGTTTTTT | CASSSDNQGMELFF
TRBJ2-3 | TRBV20-1 | 11 | NA | NA | TGCAGTGCTAGTCGGGTAGATACGCAGTATTTT | CSASRVDTQYF
TRBJ1-2 | TRBV6-5 | 14 | NA | NA | TGTGCCAGCAGTTACTCGAACAGGCCTTATGGCTACACCTTC | CASSYSNRPYGYTF
TRBJ1-2 | TRBV30 | 18 | NA | many | TGTGCCTGGAGTGTCCGAACCCTGTGGAGGCAGATTAACTATGGCTACACCTTC | CAWSVRTLWRQINYGYTF
TRBJ2-2 | TRBV29-1 | 15 | NA | many | TGCAGCGTTGTTGCGCACAGGGCCACCGGCGGGGAGCTGTTTTTT | CSVVAHRATGGELFF
TRBJ2-7 | TRBV19 | 17 | NA | many | TGTGCCAGTAGTATCATGGGGGGATACCAAACCTCCTACGAGCAGTACTTC | CASSIMGGYQTSYEQYF